The 32 T cell receptor beta chains below come from one sample, sequenced in a study of neoadjuvant anti-PD-1 for oral cavity cancer. This sample's time point: after neoadjuvant nivolumab, at surgical resection. TCRdb keeps only in-frame clones here, not all; method: immunoSEQ multiplex PCR. There are over 65,000 clones in the sample; roughly 81% occur only once, and approximately 3.6% lies in the top ten. The material was PBMCs, obtained after nivolumab (anti-PD-1) treatment. Every receptor here comes from a person aged 40 to 85 with oral cavity squamous cell carcinoma.

The V and J genes are TRBV30 and TRBJ2-5; D is undetermined. V was clipped by 1 base and J by 5 bases, with 8 bases between them. CDR1 GTSNPN and CDR2 SVGIG come from the germline V gene (reference sequence). The CDR3 extends over 12 amino acids. As DNA, the CDR3 is TGTGCCTGGAGTGCCAGCGTGGAGACCCAGTACTTC. This sequence encodes CAWSASVETQYF.

The rearrangement links TRBV19 to TRBJ2-7, with D perhaps TRBD2 (6 bases). The CDR3 totals 13 residues. V shed 5 bases and J shed 4 bases, with 12 bases lying between them. Germline assignment: CDR1 LNHDA and CDR2 SQIVND (reference sequence). CDR3 amino acids: CASSSGLQYEQYF. For the CDR3, the DNA is TGTGCCAGTAGTTCGGGACTCCAATACGAGCAGTACTTC.

This clone was observed a handful of times. CDR3 sequence (DNA): TGTGCCAGCAGCTTAGATCTGGGGTGGGGACCGGATACCGGGGAGCTGTTTTTT. Residues: CASSLDLGWGPDTGELFF. This chain connects TRBV11-2 to TRBJ2-2; D may be TRBD1 or TRBD2 (5 bases each). This CDR3 has 18 residues. The ends were cut back, 0 bases at V and 5 bases at J, with 19 bases in the middle. Per the germline V gene, CDR1 is SGHAT and CDR2 is FQNNGV.

V usage is TRBV6-6 and J usage is TRBJ2-5; possibly TRBD2 for D (7 bases). Germline assignment: CDR1 MNHNY and CDR2 SVGAGI (reference sequence). The CDR3 extends over 15 amino acids. With 2 bases removed from V and 2 bases from J, the gap between germline ends came to 12 bases. CDR3 sequence reads: CASSYLSGTQETQYF. The CDR3 DNA sequence: TGTGCCAGCAGTTACCTGAGCGGGACACAAGAGACCCAGTACTTC.

The rearrangement links TRBV6-5 to TRBJ1-5, with 8 bases that match TRBD1. The J segment lost 3 bases and the V segment lost 6 bases, leaving 7 bases of the junction unmatched. The CDR3 consists of 15 residues. The germline gives CDR1 MNHEY, CDR2 SVGAGI. CDR3 sequence reads: CASRAGTGYNQPQHF. The CDR3 nucleotides read TGTGCCAGCAGAGCCGGGACAGGCTACAATCAGCCCCAGCATTTT.

The chain has TRBV27 and TRBJ1-1; D is perhaps TRBD1 (6 bases). Germline CDR1 and CDR2: MNHEY and SMNVEV (reference sequence). The ends were cut back, 5 bases at V and 0 bases at J, with 19 bases in the middle. This CDR3 is built from 17 residues. CDR3 protein: CASSPSGTPRLNTEAFF. DNA for the CDR3: TGTGCCAGCAGTCCGTCCGGGACACCACGGCTGAACACTGAAGCTTTCTTT.

The chain couples TRBV2 to TRBJ1-4; 9 nucleotides align to TRBD1. The CDR3 loop spans 16 amino acids. Germline trimming cut 6 bases from V and 1 base from J; bases unmatched to any gene: 6. The V gene's germline CDR1 is SNHLY and CDR2 FYNNEI. The CDR3 is CASRGTGRVTNEKLFF. The CDR3 nucleotides are TGTGCCAGCAGGGGGACAGGGCGGGTAACTAATGAAAAACTGTTTTTT.

The chain is built from TRBV30 and TRBJ2-7; 8 bases agree with TRBD1. Germline assignment: CDR1 GTSNPN and CDR2 SVGIG (reference sequence). This CDR3 spans 14 amino acids. V shed 0 bases and J 4 bases; nucleotides not matched to a gene: 5. The CDR3 DNA reads as TGTGCCTGGAGTGTTCAGGACAGGGTGTACGAGCAGTACTTC. It encodes CAWSVQDRVYEQYF.

This clone was seen a handful of times. The chain is built from TRBV19 and TRBJ1-1, with TRBD1 as a possible D gene (6 bases). The CDR3 loop spans 12 amino acids. Germline values: CDR1 LNHDA, CDR2 SQIVND (reference sequence). V was shortened by 2 bases and J by 8 bases, with 9 bases between the two germline ends. The CDR3 here is CASSIIQGEAFF. CDR3 nucleotides: TGTGCCAGTAGTATAATCCAGGGGGAAGCTTTCTTT. The variable domain in full, with the rest retrieved from reference TRBV19 and TRBJ1-1, is DGGITQSPKYLFRKEGQNVTLSCEQNLNHDAMYWYRQDPGQGLRLIYYSQIVNDFQKGDIAEGYSVSREKKESFPLTVTSAQKNPTAFYLCASSIIQGEAFFGQGTRLTVV.

This rearrangement joins TRBV19 to TRBJ2-7; weak D call: TRBD1 (8 bases). The V end lost 6 bases, the J end lost 6 bases, and 15 bases lay between the germline ends. The germline V gene has CDR1 LNHDA and CDR2 SQIVND (reference sequence). The CDR3 totals 13 residues. The CDR3 coding sequence is TGTGCCAGTAGCGAGACAGGGGAGGGCGAGCAGTACTTC. It encodes CASSETGEGEQYF.

The chain carries TRBV30 and TRBJ2-1, with D perhaps TRBD2 (5 bases). This CDR3 is built from 11 residues. Germline V CDR1 and CDR2: GTSNPN, SVGIG (reference sequence). The chain's CDR3 is CARADYNEQFF. The CDR3 DNA sequence: TGTGCTAGAGCGGACTACAATGAGCAGTTCTTC.

This sequence joins TRBV5-1 and TRBJ2-1; 12 nucleotides agree with TRBD1. Germline assignment: CDR1 SGHRS and CDR2 YFSETQ. The CDR3 has 14 amino acids. Trimming removed 3 bases from V and 9 bases from J; junction bases left unmatched: 4. In nucleotides, the CDR3 is TGCGCCAGCAGCTGGGACAGGGGGCGCGGTGAGCAGTTCTTC. As protein: CASSWDRGRGEQFF.

This chain connects TRBV19 to TRBJ2-4, with D hard to call. The CDR3 has 13 amino acids. Germline V gene sequence: CDR1 LNHDA, CDR2 SQIVND (reference sequence). Trimming cost V 1 base and J 2 bases, with 3 bases left between them. CDR3 in DNA: TGTGCCAGTAGTATAGGGACCAAAAACATTCAGTACTTC. This translates into CASSIGTKNIQYF.

In regard to this clone: The junction shows a germline mismatch at one end, possibly a read error. The V and J genes are TRBV4-2 and TRBJ1-2; TRBD1 is a possible D gene (5 bases). The CDR3 sequence is 14 residues long. Germline V gene data show CDR1 as LGHNA and CDR2 as YNFKEQ. The CDR3 protein is CASSSDRANYGFTF. In nucleotides, the CDR3 is TGTGCCAGCAGTAGTGACAGAGCTAACTATGGCTTCACCTTC.

The V call is TRBV6-4, the J call TRBJ2-7; D is unclear. The V gene lost 10 bases and the J gene lost 6 bases, with 16 bases spanning the gap. The CDR3 runs to 12 residues. CDR1 is MRHNA, CDR2 SNTAGT, per germline. In nucleotides, the CDR3 is TGTGCCACCCGCCCTTTCGTACCCGAGCAGTACTTC. Translating gives CATRPFVPEQYF.

The chain is built from TRBV15 and TRBJ2-6, with a tentative D call TRBD2 (6 bases). The germline V gene encodes CDR1 LNHNV and CDR2 YYDKDF (reference sequence). The CDR3 contains 15 residues. Trimming pared 1 base from V and 2 bases from J, leaving 6 bases between. CDR3 in DNA: TGTGCCACCAGCAGAGGGGGGGCTGGGGCCAACGTCCTGACTTTC. It codes for CATSRGGAGANVLTF.

The rearrangement uses TRBV7-2 and TRBJ2-1; 8 positions match TRBD2. This CDR3 region has 16 residues. Per the germline V gene, CDR1 is SGHTA and CDR2 is FQGNSA. Trimming removed 2 bases from V and 5 bases from J; junction bases left unmatched: 8. In DNA, the CDR3 is TGTGCCAGCAGCTTAAGATGGCTAGCGGGTAACAATGAGCAGTTCTTC. Its translation: CASSLRWLAGNNEQFF.

The rearrangement uses TRBV5-1 and TRBJ1-2, with D perhaps matching TRBD1 (6 bases). CDR1 is SGHRS and CDR2 is YFSETQ in the germline V gene. This CDR3 has 13 residues. V lost 0 bases and J lost 3, with 6 bases in between. CDR3 protein: CASSLAGDYGYTF. CDR3 coding DNA: TGCGCCAGCAGCTTGGCAGGGGACTATGGCTACACCTTC.

This chain links TRBV5-1 with TRBJ2-1; 7 bases line up with TRBD1. The V gene end was trimmed by 4 bases and the J gene end by 6 bases; junction bases not matched to a gene: 10. This CDR3 is built from 15 residues. Germline V CDR1 and CDR2: SGHRS, YFSETQ. The CDR3 nucleotides are TGCGCCAGCAGCGTGACAGGGCTGGGGGCCAATGAGCAGTTCTTC. Amino acids: CASSVTGLGANEQFF.

A single count supports this clone. The genes are TRBV5-4 and TRBJ2-7, with D perhaps assigned TRBD1 or TRBD2 (5 bases each). Trimming pared 1 base from V and 5 bases from J, leaving 10 bases between. CDR1 SGHNT and CDR2 YYREEE come from the germline V gene (reference sequence). The CDR3 runs 13 residues. CDR3 coding DNA: TGTGCCAGCAGCTTGAGGGGAGAGGACGAGCAGTACTTC. Encoded protein: CASSLRGEDEQYF.

CDR3 DNA: TGCAGCGGTGAGTCGAACACTGAAGCTTTCTTT. Protein product: CSGESNTEAFF. This chain uses TRBV29-1 with TRBJ1-1; no clear D. The ends were cut back, 7 bases at V and 1 base at J, with 7 bases in the middle. This CDR3 spans 11 amino acids. Germline CDR1 reads SQVTM; CDR2 reads ANQGSEA.

The chain links TRBV9 to TRBJ2-7; 8 bases are shared with TRBD1. Per the germline V gene, CDR1 is SGDLS and CDR2 is YYNGEE. There are 18 residues in the CDR3. The V and J ends lost 3 bases and 3 bases, in that order; junction bases with no gene match: 17. CDR3 coding DNA: TGTGCCAGCAGCGAGAGAGCTCCCTCATTTGACAGGGGCTACGAGCAGTACTTC. Translated: CASSERAPSFDRGYEQYF.

The chain recombines TRBV29-1 with TRBJ1-2, with 7 bases that match TRBD1. This CDR3 contains 15 residues. J was trimmed by 0 bases and V by 4 bases; bases with no gene match: 8. Germline V gives CDR1 SQVTM, CDR2 ANQGSEA. The CDR3 is CSVATGADANYGYTF. DNA for the CDR3: TGCAGCGTTGCCACAGGGGCCGACGCTAACTATGGCTACACCTTC.

CDR3 DNA: TGTGCCAGCAGCTTGGGAGACGGGCCGGGAGTCTACAATGAGCAGTTCTTC. This encodes CASSLGDGPGVYNEQFF. This chain uses TRBV5-5 with TRBJ2-1; D perhaps matches TRBD2 (6 bases). Germline assignment: CDR1 SGHKS and CDR2 YYEKEE (reference sequence). This CDR3 spans 17 amino acids. V was clipped by 0 bases and J by 3 bases, with 16 bases between them.

V and J are TRBV5-1 and TRBJ2-7; D not certain. Germline lookup yields CDR1 SGHRS and CDR2 YFSETQ. Trimming removed 4 bases at V and 0 bases at J, with 17 bases between. The CDR3 spans 16 residues. The CDR3 loop is CASSIEPGSNSYEQYF. The CDR3 coding sequence is TGCGCCAGCAGCATAGAACCAGGTTCCAACTCCTACGAGCAGTACTTC.

This clone was counted once. The rearrangement links TRBV11-2 to TRBJ1-1, with unresolved D. Germline V gene sequence: CDR1 SGHAT, CDR2 FQNNGV. There are 14 residues in the CDR3. V gave up 1 base and J gave up 0 bases, with 6 bases separating them. As DNA, the CDR3 is TGTGCCAGCAGCTTAGCGGGGTTGAACACTGAAGCTTTCTTT. Its protein is CASSLAGLNTEAFF.

A remark on this clone: The junction does not match germline at one end; this may be a read error. The chain has TRBV7-7 and TRBJ2-7; a possible D gene is TRBD1 (5 bases). The CDR3 sequence is 13 residues long. The germline V gene encodes CDR1 SSHAT and CDR2 FNYEAQ (reference sequence). CDR3 coding DNA: TGTGCTAGCAGCTTAGGGGATGGCTACGAGCAGTACTTC. The encoded protein is CASSLGDGYEQYF.

V and J are TRBV9 and TRBJ1-2, with 8 bases matching TRBD1. The CDR3 length is 15 residues. Germline CDR1 reads SGDLS; CDR2 reads YYNGEE. V shed 3 bases, J shed 7 bases, and the junction held 11 bases outside the gene matches. Here the CDR3 DNA reads TGTGCCAGCAGCGACCCGGGACAGGCGGTCCGTGGCTACACCTTC. This sequence encodes CASSDPGQAVRGYTF.

This clone was counted once. V is TRBV29-1 and J is TRBJ1-4, with D possibly being TRBD1 (5 bases). CDR1 SQVTM and CDR2 ANQGSEA come from the germline V gene. The CDR3 totals 15 residues. Trimming took off 3 bases at V and 0 bases at J, with 11 bases between the two ends. The CDR3 region is CSVEQGFSTNEKLFF. CDR3 nucleotide sequence: TGCAGCGTTGAGCAGGGTTTTTCAACTAATGAAAAACTGTTTTTT.

The rearrangement links TRBV6-6 to TRBJ1-1; 7 nucleotides align to TRBD1. CDR1 is MNHNY and CDR2 is SVGAGI in the germline V gene (reference sequence). This CDR3 is 15 amino acids long. After removal of 2 bases from V and 5 bases from J, the junction contained 8 bases not matched to a gene. This CDR3 reads CASSYNSGGRTEAFF. DNA of the CDR3: TGTGCCAGCAGTTACAATTCAGGGGGGCGTACTGAAGCTTTCTTT.

The rearrangement joins TRBV10-3 to TRBJ2-1; unclear D gene. This CDR3 comprises 16 residues. Germline CDR1 reads ENHRY; CDR2 reads SYGVKD. V gave up 0 bases and J gave up 4 bases, with 13 bases separating them. DNA of the CDR3: TGTGCCATCAGTGAGTCCTCCGGAACAGTGTACAATGAGCAGTTCTTC. It translates to CAISESSGTVYNEQFF.

The chain combines TRBV13 with TRBJ1-2, with D tentatively TRBD1 (5 bases). Trimming pared 0 bases from V and 1 base from J, leaving 9 bases between. The CDR3 length is 15 residues. Per germline, CDR1 PRHDT and CDR2 FYEKMQ (reference sequence). CDR3 nucleotides: TGTGCCAGCAGCTTAGGGACAGAATTTAACTATGGCTACACCTTC. Its protein product is CASSLGTEFNYGYTF.